This note documents a single T cell receptor beta chain sequence. The antigen is undetermined. This specimen comes from a study of glioma-infiltrating T cells. Study at large: Low-grade gliomas were grade II; glioblastomas were grade IV at initial diagnosis. Study-wide results and caveats: Gliomas, especially low-grade, showed above-expected tissue-blood divergence; non-neoplastic patients showed below. Shared blood CDR3 signature motifs marked patients with low tissue-blood divergence.

The iRepertoire nested amplicon-rescue multiplex PCR amplified TCR alpha and beta CDR3s from RNA. One-step reverse transcription and amplification started from approximately 100-400 ng of tissue mRNA or PBMC total RNA. TCRdb ran MiXCR on the multiplex PCR reads and lists one entry per CDR3 protein. The data show roughly 350,000 distinct CDR3 sequences, roughly two fifths seen once. The CDR3 spans 15 residues. V dropped 3 bases and J dropped 5; count of bases not matched to a gene: 4. Germline CDR1 MNHNY, CDR2 SVGAGI (reference sequence). Sequenced material: glioma tissue, nonneoplastic brain tissue, or PBMCs (not recorded which). This chain joins TRBV6-6 and TRBJ2-5, with 12 positions matching TRBD2. This TCR came from a human donor with low-grade glioma or glioblastoma, undergoing nonglioma brain surgery, or in good health (not recorded which). CDR3 residues: CASSYWTSGIETQYF. CDR3 DNA: TGTGCCAGCAGTTATTGGACTAGCGGGATTGAGACCCAGTACTTC.